The clone carrying this T cell receptor (beta chain) was seen many times. As yet, its antigen is unknown. Genomic DNA served as template for TCR beta VDJ and CDR3 profiling. A single record per CDR3 protein comes from TCRdb applying MiXCR to the reads. This sample has about 180,000 distinct CDR3 sequences, with less than 55% found just once. This sample was included in a study of CD8+CD57+ T cells in acquired aplastic anemia. About the research overall: The DNA of sorted CD4+ and CD8+ cells averaged roughly 3.2 ug. About 11 million reads, on average, were obtained for CD4+ cells from healthy donors. Whole-study findings and limits: Patients versus controls showed no significant CD8+ Simpson's diversity difference. Patients shared approximately 30 CD8+ CDR3 sequences with controls.

V gave up 5 bases and J gave up 5 bases, with 10 bases separating them. The CDR3 consists of 12 residues. Germline lookup yields CDR1 SGDLS and CDR2 YYNGEE. Sequencing used sorted CD4+, CD8+, or CD8+CD57+ T cells (not recorded which) from PBMCs. The sequence came from a human donor in good health. V gene TRBV9 combines with J gene TRBJ2-5, with D perhaps matching TRBD1 (5 bases). The CDR3 DNA follows: TGTGCCAGCAGTAACCCAGGGGAGACCCAGTACTTC. Translating gives CASSNPGETQYF.